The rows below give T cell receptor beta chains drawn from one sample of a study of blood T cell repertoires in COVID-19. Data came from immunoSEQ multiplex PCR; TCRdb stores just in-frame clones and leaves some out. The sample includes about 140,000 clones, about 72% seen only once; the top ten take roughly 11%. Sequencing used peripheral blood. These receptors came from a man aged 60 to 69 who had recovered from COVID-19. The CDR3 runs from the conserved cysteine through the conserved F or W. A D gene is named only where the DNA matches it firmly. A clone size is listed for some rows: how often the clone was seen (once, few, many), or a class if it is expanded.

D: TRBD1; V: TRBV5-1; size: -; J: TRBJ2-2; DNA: TGCGCCAGCAGCTCTGGGACAGGGACCGGGGAGCTGTTTTTT; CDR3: CASSSGTGTGELFF
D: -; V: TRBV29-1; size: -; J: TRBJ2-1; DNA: TGCAGCTTATCGGTGGGGGGGCAAGGCAATGAGCAGTTCTTC; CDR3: CSLSVGGQGNEQFF
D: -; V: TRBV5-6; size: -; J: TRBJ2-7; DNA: TGTGCCAGCAGCTTGGTAGGCAGGGGGGTGCAGTACTTC; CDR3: CASSLVGRGVQYF
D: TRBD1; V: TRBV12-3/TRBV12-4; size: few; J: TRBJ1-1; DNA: TGTGCCAGCAGTACAGGGGTCTCCACTGAAGCTTTCTTT; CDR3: CASSTGVSTEAFF
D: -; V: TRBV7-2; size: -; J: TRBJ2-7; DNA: TGTGCCAGCAGTAGAGCCTTCACCCAATACGAGCAGTACTTC; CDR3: CASSRAFTQYEQYF
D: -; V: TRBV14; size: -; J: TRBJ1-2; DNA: TGTGCCAGCGCGCTGGGGCAGCCGTCCTATGGCTACACCTTC; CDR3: CASALGQPSYGYTF
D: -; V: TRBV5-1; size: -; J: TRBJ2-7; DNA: TGCGCCAGCAGCTTGAAGGTTAGGGGGTCTGACGAGCAGTACTTC; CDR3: CASSLKVRGSDEQYF
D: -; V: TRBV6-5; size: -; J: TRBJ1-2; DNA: TGTGCCACCACGACAGGATTTAACTATGGCTACACCTTC; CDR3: CATTTGFNYGYTF
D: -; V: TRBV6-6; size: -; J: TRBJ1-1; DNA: TGTGCCAGCAGTCCACAGGGAGAAGCTTTCTTT; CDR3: CASSPQGEAFF
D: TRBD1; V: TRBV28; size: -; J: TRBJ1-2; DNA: TGTGCCAGCAGTTTCGGCAGGGGGGATGTGGGCTACACCTTC; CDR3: CASSFGRGDVGYTF
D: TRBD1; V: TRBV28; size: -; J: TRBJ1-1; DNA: TGTGCCAGCCGCAACCCGACAGGGCCGTCCACTGAAGCTTTCTTT; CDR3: CASRNPTGPSTEAFF
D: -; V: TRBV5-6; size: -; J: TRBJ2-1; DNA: TGTGCCAGCAGCTTTTCCCCCTCGAATGAGCAGTTCTTC; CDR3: CASSFSPSNEQFF
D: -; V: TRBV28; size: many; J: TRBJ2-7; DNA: TGTGCCAGCAGTTTACCCACCTACGGGGAAAGCTCCTACGAGCAGTACTTC; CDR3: CASSLPTYGESSYEQYF
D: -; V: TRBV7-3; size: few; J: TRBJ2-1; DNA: TGTGCCAGCAGCTTAGGAGGGGAGCAGTTCTTC; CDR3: CASSLGGEQFF
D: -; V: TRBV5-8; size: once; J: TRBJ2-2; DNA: TGTGCCAGCAGCTCCTACAGGGTCAACACCGGGGAGCTGTTTTTT; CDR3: CASSSYRVNTGELFF
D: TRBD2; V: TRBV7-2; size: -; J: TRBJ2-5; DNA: TGTGCCAGCAGCTTGGGCTTCCTAGCGGGAGAGACCCAGTACTTC; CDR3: CASSLGFLAGETQYF
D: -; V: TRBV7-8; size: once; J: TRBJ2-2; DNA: TGTGCCAGCAGCTTAGTATGGTTCGGCACCGGGGAGCTGTTTTTT; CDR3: CASSLVWFGTGELFF
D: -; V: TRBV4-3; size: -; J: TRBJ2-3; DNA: TGCGCCAGCAGCTCCAACCCCTGGAGTACGCAGTATTTT; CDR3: CASSSNPWSTQYF
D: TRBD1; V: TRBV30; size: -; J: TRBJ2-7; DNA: TGTGCCTGGAGAAAAGGGGACAGGTCCTACGAGCAGTACTTC; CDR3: CAWRKGDRSYEQYF
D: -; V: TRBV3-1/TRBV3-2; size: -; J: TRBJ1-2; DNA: TGTGCCAGCAGCCAAAGACAATGGGATGGCTACACCTTC; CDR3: CASSQRQWDGYTF
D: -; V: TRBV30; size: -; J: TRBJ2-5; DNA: TGTGCCTGGGGGAAGGGTCCGGGGGAGACCCAGTACTTC; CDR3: CAWGKGPGETQYF
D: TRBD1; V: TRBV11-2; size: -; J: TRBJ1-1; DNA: TGTGCCAGCACTCGGGGTCGGACAGGGGCCACTGAAGCTTTCTTT; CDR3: CASTRGRTGATEAFF
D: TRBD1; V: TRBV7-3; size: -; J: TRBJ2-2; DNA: TGTGCCAGCAGTTCGGGACAGGGGATCACCGGGGAGCTGTTTTTT; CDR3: CASSSGQGITGELFF
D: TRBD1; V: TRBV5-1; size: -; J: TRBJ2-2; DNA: TGCGCCAGCAGCTTGGTACAGGGGGGCACCGGGGAGCTGTTTTTT; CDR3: CASSLVQGGTGELFF
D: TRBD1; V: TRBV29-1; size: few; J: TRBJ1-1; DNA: TGCAGCGTTGAAAGGGGGCGTGAAGCTTTCTTT; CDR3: CSVERGREAFF
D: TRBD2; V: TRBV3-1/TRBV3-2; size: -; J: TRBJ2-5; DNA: TGTGCCAGCACCTCTGGGGCGGGAGTGATGAAGACCCAGTACTTC; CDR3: CASTSGAGVMKTQYF
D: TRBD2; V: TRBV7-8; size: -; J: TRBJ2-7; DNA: TGTGCCAGCAGCCTGGGACTAGCGGGAGTTGGTTACGAGCAGTACTTC; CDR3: CASSLGLAGVGYEQYF
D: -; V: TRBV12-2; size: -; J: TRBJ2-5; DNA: TGTGCAAGCCTCGCTTATGTCAGCGGAAAAGAGACCCAGTACTTC; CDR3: CASLAYVSGKETQYF
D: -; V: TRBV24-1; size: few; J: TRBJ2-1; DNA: TGTGCCACCAGTGTCCCTCAGGGAGGGGGCTCCTACAATGAGCAGTTCTTC; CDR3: CATSVPQGGGSYNEQFF
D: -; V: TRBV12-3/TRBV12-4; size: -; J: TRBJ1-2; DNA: TGTGCCAGCACCAAAGACAGCCCCTATGGCTACACCTTC; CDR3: CASTKDSPYGYTF